This T cell receptor beta chain was retrieved from a study of T cells in Graves' hyperthyroidism and ophthalmopathy. TCR beta CDR3 region amplification was performed from RNA transcripts. HTBI primers were employed in a first-round RT-PCR of the TCR CDR3. TCRdb re-analysed the multiplex PCR reads in MiXCR, keeping a single row per CDR3 protein. In the table there are around 420,000 distinct CDR3 sequences, 15% to 17% of which are singletons. The PBMCs were taken from over 9.5 ml of fresh peripheral blood. As regards this clonotype: The antigen is undetermined.

The CDR3 has 18 residues. V was clipped by 1 base and J by 4 bases; unmatched bases: 9. Looked up from germline, CDR1 is LGHNA and CDR2 is YSLEER. Whole-study results and caveats: Appearing also in blood were most of the thyroid clonotypes expanded above 0.001.

Sequencing was carried out using blood. This clonotype was sampled from a woman younger than 30 with Graves' hyperthyroidism. This chain joins TRBV4-3 and TRBJ2-2, with 10 bases lining up with TRBD2. As DNA, the CDR3 is TGCGCCAGCAGCCAAGGGAGGGTAAGCGGGAGGGCCACCGGGGAGCTGTTTTTT. Protein product: CASSQGRVSGRATGELFF.